These 14 T cell receptor beta chains share one sample of origin, sequenced in a study of radiotherapy plus CTLA-4 blockade in lung cancer (dated by TCRdb to the late 2010s). Receptors were amplified or captured by the immunoSEQ multiplex PCR assay. In TCRdb, the immuneACCESS table is reduced to in-frame sequences with V and J assigned. These tables do not hold every clone; where another copy was compared, an unresolved V gene accounts for under half, and the others remain unexplained. For this sample the table gives 90,000 to 100,000 clones, of which around 80% were detected only once. The top ten hold more than 20% of the sample. The sequencing here drew on peripheral blood, taken from a patient treated with radiotherapy plus ipilimumab. These receptors were taken from a human donor with non-small cell lung cancer that progressed on radiotherapy plus ipilimumab.

The CDR3 DNA reads as TGTGCCAGCTCATCAAATACTCCGGGAAATGGTGAAAAACTGTTTTTT. It codes for CASSSNTPGNGEKLFF. This sequence joins TRBV18 and TRBJ1-4; D is uncertain. Trimming left V 5 bases short and J 7 bases short, with 20 bases between. Germline assignment: CDR1 KGHSH and CDR2 LQKENI. The CDR3 loop spans 16 amino acids.

This clone has a handful of counts. The rearrangement joins TRBV13 to TRBJ2-7, with TRBD2 matching over 12 bases. The germline V gene encodes CDR1 PRHDT and CDR2 FYEKMQ (reference sequence). With 5 bases clipped from V and 4 bases from J, the junction kept 9 bases outside the gene matches. CDR3 length equals 16 residues. The chain's CDR3 is CASSLNLAGGTYEQYV. CDR3 DNA: TGTGCCAGCAGCCTAAATCTAGCGGGAGGGACTTACGAGCAGTACGTC.

The CDR3 loop is CASSWRTSGTETQYF. CDR3 in DNA: TGTGCCAGCAGCTGGAGGACTAGCGGGACGGAGACCCAGTACTTC. The rearrangement joins TRBV7-9 to TRBJ2-5, with 12 positions matching TRBD2. Germline trimming cut 4 bases from V and 5 bases from J; bases unmatched to any gene: 5. Germline V gene lookup returns CDR1 SEHNR and CDR2 FQNEAQ (reference sequence). The CDR3 sequence is 15 residues long.

The V and J genes are TRBV7-3 and TRBJ2-1, with 14 bases matching TRBD2. This CDR3 has 14 amino acids. With V trimmed by 5 bases and J by 8 bases, 2 bases remained unmatched. Germline lookup yields CDR1 SGHTA and CDR2 FQGTGA. CDR3 sequence (DNA): TGTGCCAGCAGCCCGGGACTAGCGGGAGATGAGCAGTTCTTC. Its protein is CASSPGLAGDEQFF.

The rearrangement uses TRBV7-6 and TRBJ1-1; TRBD1 agrees at 9 bases. After removal of 5 bases from V and 5 bases from J, the junction contained 9 bases not matched to a gene. The germline V gene encodes CDR1 SGHVS and CDR2 FNYEAQ. CDR3 length equals 15 residues. The CDR3: CASSRYRGQGTEAFF. As DNA, the CDR3 is TGTGCCAGCAGCCGTTACAGGGGGCAAGGAACTGAAGCTTTCTTT. Based on the CDR3 plus reference TRBV7-6 and TRBJ1-1, the full variable domain is GAGVSQSPRYKVTKRGQDVALRCDPISGHVSLYWYRQALGQGPEFLTYFNYEAQQDKSGLPNDRFSAERPEGSISTLTIQRTEQRDSAMYRCASSRYRGQGTEAFFGQGTRLTVV.

This clone was seen just once. The chain carries TRBV29-1 and TRBJ1-5; 9 nucleotides line up with TRBD1. Unmatched junction bases numbered 6, after V lost 7 bases and J lost 5 bases. Per the germline V gene, CDR1 is SQVTM and CDR2 is ANQGSEA. This CDR3 has 13 amino acids. The CDR3 coding sequence is TGCAGCGCCTCGGACAGGGGAGATCAGCCCCAGCATTTT. This encodes CSASDRGDQPQHF.

In this sample, this clone turned up a few times. This rearrangement joins TRBV9 to TRBJ2-3; 9 bases agree with TRBD2. CDR1 SGDLS and CDR2 YYNGEE come from the germline V gene. This CDR3 spans 17 amino acids. V shed 4 bases, J shed 2 bases, and the junction held 11 bases outside the gene matches. The CDR3 region has the DNA TGTGCCAGCAGCACCATCCATGCGGGAGGGATCACAGATACGCAGTATTTT. This translates into CASSTIHAGGITDTQYF. The variable domain in full, with the rest retrieved from reference TRBV9 and TRBJ2-3, is DSGVTQTPKHLITATGQRVTLRCSPRSGDLSVYWYQQSLDQGLQFLIQYYNGEERAKGNILERFSAQQFPDLHSELNLSSLELGDSALYFCASSTIHAGGITDTQYFGPGTRLTVL.

This clone was seen just once. The chain joins TRBV4-2 to TRBJ1-2; a weak D match, TRBD1 (6 bases). V was pared by 1 base and J by 6 bases, with 15 bases between. Germline lookup yields CDR1 LGHNA and CDR2 YNFKEQ. This CDR3 is 15 amino acids long. The CDR3 is CASSQARAQGNGYTF. CDR3 DNA sequence: TGTGCCAGCAGCCAAGCTAGAGCACAGGGCAATGGCTACACCTTC.

The rearrangement uses TRBV11-2 and TRBJ1-1; D not resolved. Germline V CDR1 and CDR2: SGHAT, FQNNGV. This CDR3 has 14 amino acids. The germline V and J ends were trimmed by 1 base and 11 bases, with 17 bases remaining between them. The CDR3 sequence is CASSLGGAGLVAFF. CDR3 nucleotides: TGTGCCAGCAGCTTAGGAGGAGCGGGCCTGGTCGCTTTCTTT.

The J gene is TRBJ2-7, the V gene TRBV5-6; TRBD2 aligns across 8 bases. Losses at the gene ends were 4 bases for V and 5 bases for J; bases not matched to a gene: 11. This CDR3 is built from 15 residues. Germline CDR1 is SGHDT and CDR2 is YYEEEE. Here the CDR3 reads CASSPSPGGWDEQYF. The CDR3 region has the DNA TGTGCCAGCAGCCCCTCTCCGGGGGGGTGGGACGAGCAGTACTTC.

J is TRBJ2-5 and V is TRBV4-1; D ambiguous. Per germline, CDR1 MGHRA and CDR2 YSYEKL. The CDR3 is 13 amino acids. Trimming left V 8 bases short and J 7 bases short, with 17 bases between. The CDR3 DNA sequence: TGCGCCAGCGGAGACGGCCCAACAGCGACCCAGTACTTC. Translating gives CASGDGPTATQYF.

The V and J genes are TRBV11-2 and TRBJ1-1; D may be TRBD1 (5 bases). Germline CDR1 and CDR2: SGHAT and FQNNGV. There are 17 residues in the CDR3. V was pared by 5 bases and J by 0 bases, with 19 bases between. CDR3 nucleotides: TGTGCCAGCAGCCGAAGGGGTTTTGGGAGGATGAACACTGAAGCTTTCTTT. It is translated as CASSRRGFGRMNTEAFF.

To note about this clone: At one end, the junction sequence differs from germline, possibly due to a read error. The chain links TRBV13 to TRBJ2-7; TRBD1 agrees at 9 bases. CDR1 is PRHDT and CDR2 is FYEKMQ in the germline V gene (reference sequence). The CDR3 has 15 amino acids. For the CDR3, the DNA is TGTGCCAGCAGCCTAGGACAGGGGAGCTCCTACGAGCAGTACTTC. Residues: CASSLGQGSSYEQYF.

The chain employs TRBV19 and TRBJ1-2, with D possibly TRBD1 on 5 matching bases. The CDR3 consists of 14 residues. Germline loops: CDR1 LNHDA, CDR2 SQIVND (reference sequence). Trimming removed 2 bases at V and 3 bases at J, with 10 bases between. CDR3: CASSIWIRDYGYTF. DNA for the CDR3: TGTGCCAGTAGTATATGGATCAGGGACTATGGCTACACCTTC.